Shown below are 10 T cell receptor beta chains from a single sample sequenced in a study of radiotherapy plus CTLA-4 blockade in lung cancer. Here immunoSEQ multiplex PCR was the method, and the copy in TCRdb shows in-frame clones only, minus some. The table has around 26,000 clones, around 70% seen once; the top ten hold under 3.5%. The starting material was peripheral blood, obtained from a patient treated with radiotherapy plus ipilimumab. These receptors all come from a human donor with non-small cell lung cancer whose response to radiotherapy plus ipilimumab could not be evaluated.

V and J are TRBV7-2 and TRBJ2-3; D is possibly TRBD2 (6 bases). V lost 3 bases to trimming and J lost 2 bases, with 9 bases between them. The CDR3 length is 14 residues. Per the germline V gene, CDR1 is SGHTA and CDR2 is FQGNSA. The CDR3 spells CASSFGLPTDTQYF. The CDR3 DNA reads as TGTGCCAGCAGCTTCGGACTACCCACAGATACGCAGTATTTT. Drawing the rest from reference TRBV7-2 and TRBJ2-3, the complete variable domain is GAGVSQSPSNKVTEKGKDVELRCDPISGHTALYWYRQSLGQGLEFLIYFQGNSAPDKSGLPSDRFSAERTGGSVSTLTIQRTQQEDSAVYLCASSFGLPTDTQYFGPGTRLTVL.

The sample holds a few counts of this clone. The chain combines TRBV5-1 with TRBJ2-7, with 11 bases lining up with TRBD1. This CDR3 has 14 amino acids. Unmatched junction bases numbered 2, after V lost 3 bases and J lost 3 bases. The germline V gene has CDR1 SGHRS and CDR2 YFSETQ. For the CDR3, the DNA is TGCGCCAGCAGCTGGGGGACAGGGGGCTACGAGCAGTACTTC. This sequence encodes CASSWGTGGYEQYF.

The rearrangement joins TRBV28 to TRBJ2-1; 9 positions agree with TRBD2. Germline V gene lookup returns CDR1 MDHEN and CDR2 SYDVKM. The CDR3 covers 13 residues. Unmatched junction bases numbered 8, after V lost 8 bases and J lost 9 bases. The CDR3 protein is CASDAGGPTEQFF. CDR3 bases: TGTGCCAGCGACGCGGGAGGGCCTACTGAGCAGTTCTTC.

The chain has TRBV30 and TRBJ2-1, with D possibly matching TRBD1 (6 bases). V shed 1 base and J shed 13 bases, with 17 bases lying between them. Per the germline V gene, CDR1 is GTSNPN and CDR2 is SVGIG (reference sequence). The CDR3 is 13 amino acids. The CDR3 loop reads CAWSGTVARLQFF. The CDR3 DNA reads as TGTGCCTGGAGTGGGACAGTGGCCCGTTTACAGTTCTTC.

This sequence joins TRBV6-1 and TRBJ1-1; D is unresolved. The germline V gene encodes CDR1 MNHNS and CDR2 SASEGT. The CDR3 spans 12 residues. Trimming shortened V by 3 bases and J by 9 bases, and 11 bases separated the two germline ends. The CDR3 DNA reads as TGTGCCAGCAGTGAGGCCTCCTCCCAAGCTTTCTTT. Its protein product is CASSEASSQAFF.

The genes are TRBV4-3 and TRBJ2-1; TRBD2 matches 9 bases. This CDR3 has 16 residues. J gave up 8 bases and V 0 bases, and 8 bases lay outside the gene matches. From germline, CDR1 is LGHNA and CDR2 YSLEER. The CDR3 DNA reads TGCGCCAGCAGCCAAGATTTTGGCGGGAGGGCTGATGAGCAGTTCTTC. Protein sequence: CASSQDFGGRADEQFF.

This clone showed up just a few times. At one boundary the junction diverges from the germline segment, which might be a read error. The rearrangement uses TRBV29-1 and TRBJ2-1; 13 bases are shared with TRBD2. The V gene's germline CDR1 is SQVTM and CDR2 ANQGSEA. The length of the CDR3 is 14 residues. CDR3 nucleotides: TGCAGCGTTGTCGACGGACTAGCGGGAGACGGGATCGTCTTC. This gives the protein CSVVDGLAGDGIVF.

J is TRBJ2-1 and V is TRBV5-4; possibly TRBD2 for D (5 bases). Looked up from germline, CDR1 is SGHNT and CDR2 is YYREEE (reference sequence). This CDR3 has 13 residues. The V end lost 0 bases, the J end lost 12 bases, and 13 bases lay between the germline ends. The CDR3 here is CASSLGVQRGQFF. Here the CDR3 DNA reads TGTGCCAGCAGCTTGGGGGTCCAACGGGGGCAGTTCTTC.

The chain is built from TRBV5-1 and TRBJ2-5; D is possibly TRBD2 (6 bases). The better agreement between TRBJ2-7 and the DNA end casts doubt on the J call. Germline loops: CDR1 SGHRS, CDR2 YFSETQ. This CDR3 contains 15 residues. The CDR3 DNA follows: TGCGCCAGCAGCTTGGGAAAGGACGGGAGATTCGAGCAGTACTTC. Its protein product is CASSLGKDGRFEQYF.

This clone was seen a single time. The chain employs TRBV29-1 and TRBJ2-1; 8 positions match TRBD2. This CDR3 region has 15 residues. V shed 4 bases and J 0 bases; nucleotides not matched to a gene: 5. Looked up from germline, CDR1 is SQVTM and CDR2 is ANQGSEA. This chain's CDR3 is CSVVAGISSYNEQFF. The CDR3 DNA follows: TGCAGCGTTGTAGCGGGAATTAGCTCCTACAATGAGCAGTTCTTC.